This T cell receptor beta chain is drawn from a study of HIV-infected patients and healthy controls. Germline values: CDR1 DFQATT, CDR2 SNEGSKA (reference sequence). The junction had 13 bases not matched to a gene; V was cut back by 1 base and J by 7 bases. This CDR3 has 16 residues. This clonotype was seen at least ten times. Its antigen is not identified. Points from the study as a whole: During therapy, HIV-associated CDR3s fell significantly in frequency, while CMV-associated CDR3s did not change significantly.

Reverse transcription used about 510 ng RNA and constant-region primers for alpha and beta. Each of the alpha and beta chains got its own library through chain-specific third strand synthesis with indices. The cDNA received a 5' RACE adapter containing a random hexamer plus an SP2 sequencing primer site. TCRdb recomputed calls from the 5' RACE reads with MiXCR, one row per CDR3 protein. The sample carries around 13,000 distinct CDR3 sequences, about 9.8% recorded once. All unsorted peripheral T cells were captured because whole blood was used without fractionation. The chain links TRBV20-1 to TRBJ1-5; 7 bases map to TRBD1. The origin of this receptor is an adult in good health. Sequenced input: blood. The CDR3 spells CSARATGTVRGQPQHF. In DNA, the CDR3 is TGCAGTGCTAGAGCTACAGGGACAGTTAGGGGGCAGCCCCAGCATTTT.